The following is a T cell receptor (beta chain) sequence with its context. Its antigen remains unidentified. The data were obtained in a study of T-cell memory formation after mild COVID-19. Study-wide findings and caveats: CD4+ clones that contracted lay mainly in CM and EM; CD8+ ones lay in EMRA.

TCRdb redid the calling of the 5' RACE reads with MiXCR, one entry per CDR3 protein. The sample includes about 55,000 distinct CDR3 sequences, around 30% of them seen just once. CDR1 and CDR2 from the germline V gene are SGHVS and FQNEAQ. The CDR3 length is 14 residues. J was trimmed by 4 bases and V by 1 base; bases with no gene match: 2. The rearrangement links TRBV7-8 to TRBJ2-7; 9 positions agree with TRBD1. The clonotype was recovered from a young man who had mild COVID-19 (a few samples of this study predate the infection). Cell type and time point are not known. Input material: PBMCs or a T cell subset sorted from them (not recorded which). CDR3 DNA sequence: TGTGCCAGCAGCTTAGATGGGACAGGGTACGAGCAGTACGTC. It encodes CASSLDGTGYEQYV.